Listed below are T cell receptor beta chains from one sample, sequenced in a study of blood T cell repertoires in COVID-19. Assay: immunoSEQ multiplex PCR; the TCRdb copy retains only in-frame clones and omits some. The sample lists approximately 200,000 clones, approximately 90% occurring once. The sample consisted of peripheral blood. The receptors were gathered from a man aged 50 or older with acute or convalescent COVID-19. Each CDR3 is given with its conserved first and last residue. D genes are given only for firm matches. Expanded clones get a size class; other rows say once, few or many, or leave the size out.

d_gene: .
abundance: .
v_gene: TRBV4-1
j_gene: TRBJ1-1
CDR3aa: CASSQDQGGTEAFF
CDR3nt: TGCGCCAGCAGCCAAGATCAGGGAGGCACTGAAGCTTTCTTT

d_gene: TRBD1
abundance: .
v_gene: TRBV18
j_gene: TRBJ2-2
CDR3aa: CASSHGQGNTGELFF
CDR3nt: TGTGCCAGCTCCCACGGACAGGGGAACACCGGGGAGCTGTTTTTT

d_gene: .
abundance: .
v_gene: TRBV7-6
j_gene: TRBJ2-7
CDR3aa: CASSLEPGSSYEQYF
CDR3nt: TGTGCCAGCAGCTTAGAGCCTGGGAGCTCCTACGAGCAGTACTTC

d_gene: .
abundance: .
v_gene: TRBV9
j_gene: TRBJ2-5
CDR3aa: CASSVGNGGRETQYF
CDR3nt: TGTGCCAGCAGCGTAGGGAACGGGGGGCGCGAGACCCAGTACTTC

d_gene: .
abundance: .
v_gene: TRBV19
j_gene: TRBJ2-5
CDR3aa: CASSISPGVQETQYF
CDR3nt: TGTGCCAGTAGTATATCTCCAGGGGTCCAAGAGACCCAGTACTTC

d_gene: TRBD1
abundance: .
v_gene: TRBV5-8
j_gene: TRBJ2-1
CDR3aa: CASRLGQQPYNEQFF
CDR3nt: TGTGCCAGCAGGTTGGGACAGCAACCCTACAATGAGCAGTTCTTC

d_gene: TRBD1
abundance: .
v_gene: TRBV5-4
j_gene: TRBJ2-2
CDR3aa: CASSMGQGPTGELFF
CDR3nt: TGTGCCAGCAGCATGGGACAGGGGCCCACCGGGGAGCTGTTTTTT

d_gene: .
abundance: .
v_gene: TRBV6-4
j_gene: TRBJ1-6
CDR3aa: CASSDSLGDSPLHF
CDR3nt: TGTGCCAGCAGTGACTCTCTCGGGGATTCACCCCTCCACTTT

d_gene: .
abundance: once
v_gene: TRBV3-1/TRBV3-2
j_gene: TRBJ1-6
CDR3aa: CASSQAGQGTGHLHF
CDR3nt: TGTGCCAGCAGCCAAGCAGGCCAGGGGACGGGGCACCTCCACTTT

d_gene: .
abundance: once
v_gene: TRBV18
j_gene: TRBJ1-5
CDR3aa: CASSPPGGTNQPQHF
CDR3nt: TGTGCCAGCTCACCACCGGGGGGAACCAATCAGCCCCAGCATTTT

d_gene: TRBD1
abundance: .
v_gene: TRBV6-1
j_gene: TRBJ1-3
CDR3aa: CASSEGQGRNTIYF
CDR3nt: TGTGCCAGCAGTGAAGGACAGGGGAGAAACACCATATATTTT

d_gene: TRBD1
abundance: once
v_gene: TRBV11-2
j_gene: TRBJ1-4
CDR3aa: CASSPRGTRIGEKLFF
CDR3nt: TGTGCCAGCAGCCCCAGGGGGACGCGTATAGGGGAAAAACTGTTTTTT

d_gene: TRBD1
abundance: .
v_gene: TRBV9
j_gene: TRBJ1-3
CDR3aa: CASSPSGTVSGNTIYF
CDR3nt: TGTGCCAGCAGCCCATCCGGGACAGTCTCTGGAAACACCATATATTTT

d_gene: .
abundance: .
v_gene: TRBV28
j_gene: TRBJ2-2
CDR3aa: CASTMNTGELFF
CDR3nt: TGTGCCAGCACCATGAACACCGGGGAGCTGTTTTTT

d_gene: .
abundance: .
v_gene: TRBV20-1
j_gene: TRBJ2-3
CDR3aa: CSASPRSGYSTDTQYF
CDR3nt: TGCAGTGCTAGTCCTAGGTCTGGGTATTCCACAGATACGCAGTATTTT

d_gene: .
abundance: few
v_gene: TRBV2
j_gene: TRBJ1-5
CDR3aa: CASSRDNPSNQPQHF
CDR3nt: TGTGCCAGCAGTAGGGACAACCCCAGCAATCAGCCCCAGCATTTT

d_gene: .
abundance: few
v_gene: TRBV7-6
j_gene: TRBJ2-5
CDR3aa: CASSPGETQYF
CDR3nt: TGTGCCAGCAGCCCCGGAGAGACCCAGTACTTC

d_gene: .
abundance: .
v_gene: TRBV10-3
j_gene: TRBJ1-1
CDR3aa: CAISGRRVPNTEAFF
CDR3nt: TGTGCCATCAGTGGGAGGAGGGTCCCGAACACTGAAGCTTTCTTT

d_gene: .
abundance: few
v_gene: TRBV18
j_gene: TRBJ1-5
CDR3aa: CASSPDRTRNQPQHF
CDR3nt: TGTGCCAGCTCACCAGACAGGACGCGCAATCAGCCCCAGCATTTT

d_gene: .
abundance: .
v_gene: TRBV19
j_gene: TRBJ1-5
CDR3aa: CASSLGGLSNQPQHF
CDR3nt: TGTGCCAGTAGTTTGGGAGGCTTAAGCAATCAGCCCCAGCATTTT

d_gene: .
abundance: .
v_gene: TRBV7-2
j_gene: TRBJ1-1
CDR3aa: CASSFDRMNTEAFF
CDR3nt: TGTGCCAGCAGCTTCGACAGAATGAACACTGAAGCTTTCTTT

d_gene: .
abundance: once
v_gene: TRBV3-1/TRBV3-2
j_gene: TRBJ1-5
CDR3aa: CASSQDRAHNQPQHF
CDR3nt: TGTGCCAGCAGCCAAGACAGGGCACACAATCAGCCCCAGCATTTT

d_gene: TRBD1
abundance: .
v_gene: TRBV9
j_gene: TRBJ2-3
CDR3aa: CASSVGRGTGGEDTQYF
CDR3nt: TGTGCCAGCAGCGTAGGAAGGGGGACAGGGGGCGAAGATACGCAGTATTTT

d_gene: .
abundance: once
v_gene: TRBV3-1/TRBV3-2
j_gene: TRBJ1-2
CDR3aa: CASSPDREYGYTF
CDR3nt: TGTGCCAGCAGCCCGGACAGAGAGTATGGCTACACCTTC

d_gene: .
abundance: .
v_gene: TRBV29-1
j_gene: TRBJ1-1
CDR3aa: CSVESRPGANTEAFF
CDR3nt: TGCAGCGTTGAATCCCGACCAGGGGCGAACACTGAAGCTTTCTTT

d_gene: TRBD1
abundance: .
v_gene: TRBV7-6
j_gene: TRBJ1-1
CDR3aa: CASSLGAGGSTEAFF
CDR3nt: TGTGCCAGCAGCTTAGGGGCAGGGGGCTCTACTGAAGCTTTCTTT

d_gene: TRBD1
abundance: .
v_gene: TRBV29-1
j_gene: TRBJ1-2
CDR3aa: CSVGRQGADYGYTF
CDR3nt: TGCAGCGTTGGTCGACAGGGGGCAGACTATGGCTACACCTTC

d_gene: TRBD2
abundance: .
v_gene: TRBV27
j_gene: TRBJ2-1
CDR3aa: CASSLSGPRSSYNEQFF
CDR3nt: TGTGCCAGCAGTCTTAGCGGGCCCCGGAGCTCCTACAATGAGCAGTTCTTC

d_gene: .
abundance: .
v_gene: TRBV6-5
j_gene: TRBJ1-1
CDR3aa: CASTLQAPATEAFF
CDR3nt: TGTGCCAGCACGCTCCAGGCCCCTGCCACTGAAGCTTTCTTT

d_gene: .
abundance: .
v_gene: TRBV9
j_gene: TRBJ1-2
CDR3aa: CASSVDGPSYGYTF
CDR3nt: TGTGCCAGCAGCGTAGATGGGCCGTCCTATGGCTACACCTTC

d_gene: .
abundance: .
v_gene: TRBV19
j_gene: TRBJ1-5
CDR3aa: CASRQGLNQPQHF
CDR3nt: TGTGCCAGTAGACAGGGCCTTAATCAGCCCCAGCATTTT

d_gene: TRBD2
abundance: .
v_gene: TRBV6-1
j_gene: TRBJ2-5
CDR3aa: CASSQSGGSGRTQYF
CDR3nt: TGTGCCAGCAGTCAGTCGGGGGGGTCCGGGCGGACCCAGTACTTC

d_gene: .
abundance: .
v_gene: TRBV3-1/TRBV3-2
j_gene: TRBJ2-6
CDR3aa: CASSESGANVLTF
CDR3nt: TGTGCCAGCAGCGAGTCTGGGGCCAACGTCCTGACTTTC

d_gene: TRBD2
abundance: few
v_gene: TRBV5-1
j_gene: TRBJ2-7
CDR3aa: CASSPGGGVFYEQYF
CDR3nt: TGCGCCAGCAGCCCGGGAGGCGGAGTATTTTACGAGCAGTACTTC

d_gene: TRBD2
abundance: few
v_gene: TRBV5-1
j_gene: TRBJ2-1
CDR3aa: CASSLGGGYNEQFF
CDR3nt: TGCGCCAGCAGCTTAGGCGGGGGGTACAATGAGCAGTTCTTC

d_gene: TRBD1
abundance: .
v_gene: TRBV28
j_gene: TRBJ1-1
CDR3aa: CASSLGQGNTEAFF
CDR3nt: TGTGCCAGCAGTTTGGGACAGGGGAACACTGAAGCTTTCTTT

d_gene: .
abundance: .
v_gene: TRBV11-2
j_gene: TRBJ1-1
CDR3aa: CASSWGGMNTEAFF
CDR3nt: TGTGCCAGCAGCTGGGGCGGCATGAACACTGAAGCTTTCTTT

d_gene: .
abundance: .
v_gene: TRBV5-1
j_gene: TRBJ2-7
CDR3aa: CASSLVAGDYEQYF
CDR3nt: TGCGCCAGCAGCTTGGTCGCAGGGGACTACGAGCAGTACTTC

d_gene: TRBD1
abundance: .
v_gene: TRBV5-8
j_gene: TRBJ1-4
CDR3aa: CASSPSQGARNEKLFF
CDR3nt: TGTGCCAGCAGCCCGTCCCAGGGGGCGCGGAATGAAAAACTGTTTTTT

d_gene: .
abundance: .
v_gene: TRBV7-8
j_gene: TRBJ2-7
CDR3aa: CASSLALVYEQYF
CDR3nt: TGTGCCAGCAGCTTAGCACTGGTCTACGAGCAGTACTTC

d_gene: .
abundance: .
v_gene: TRBV5-1
j_gene: TRBJ2-3
CDR3aa: CASSFETGTDTQYF
CDR3nt: TGCGCCAGCAGCTTCGAGACAGGCACGGATACGCAGTATTTT

d_gene: .
abundance: .
v_gene: TRBV6-5
j_gene: TRBJ1-2
CDR3aa: CASSYSPKIPNYGYTF
CDR3nt: TGTGCCAGCAGTTACAGCCCGAAGATCCCTAACTATGGCTACACCTTC

d_gene: TRBD1
abundance: .
v_gene: TRBV4-1
j_gene: TRBJ1-6
CDR3aa: CASSPRTGNSPLHF
CDR3nt: TGCGCCAGCAGCCCCCGGACAGGGAACTCACCCCTCCACTTT

d_gene: .
abundance: .
v_gene: TRBV3-1/TRBV3-2
j_gene: TRBJ1-2
CDR3aa: CASSPQGGARDGYTF
CDR3nt: TGTGCCAGCAGCCCCCAAGGGGGGGCCCGTGATGGCTACACCTTC

d_gene: TRBD1
abundance: .
v_gene: TRBV5-1
j_gene: TRBJ2-5
CDR3aa: CASSLLGQGGETQYF
CDR3nt: TGCGCCAGCAGCTTACTGGGACAGGGGGGAGAGACCCAGTACTTC